This record looks at one T cell receptor (beta chain) sequence and its context. Measured with immunoSEQ multiplex PCR; TCRdb has only the in-frame clones, and not every one. The data contain approximately 530,000 clones, around 95% of them singletons. This specimen comes from a study of shared clonotypes between healthy human individuals. Germline V gene lookup returns CDR1 MDHEN and CDR2 SYDVKM. The J segment lost 4 bases and the V segment lost 4 bases, leaving 11 bases of the junction unmatched. There are 16 residues in the CDR3. Splitting the CD4+ cells yielded a CD45RA+ naive subset and a CD45RA-negative memory subset.

The sequencing input was naive CD4+ T cells sorted from blood. Subset in this sample: CD45RA+ positively selected. The sequence came from a young woman in good health. This chain joins TRBV28 and TRBJ2-3; 7 nucleotides line up with TRBD2. This CDR3 reads CASSSPLGGGPDTQYF. The CDR3 DNA is TGTGCCAGCAGTTCCCCTCTGGGGGGGGGACCAGATACGCAGTATTTT.